The clone carrying this T cell receptor (beta chain) was counted a single time. Assay: immunoSEQ multiplex PCR; the TCRdb copy retains only in-frame clones and omits some. This sample yields 70,000 or so clones, of which 80% to 95% are seen a single time; approximately 0.49% belongs to the top ten. This sample was taken from a study of OX40 agonist ivuxolimab in advanced cancers. Germline CDR1 and CDR2: MNHEY and SVGAGI. The V end lost 6 bases, the J end lost 4 bases, and 9 bases lay between the germline ends. The CDR3 loop spans 12 amino acids. This sample comprised CD4+ or CD8+ T cells sorted from blood, obtained in a trial of the OX40 agonist ivuxolimab. J is TRBJ1-1 and V is TRBV6-5; a weak D match, TRBD1 (6 bases). The TCR originated in an adult with an advanced solid tumor such as melanoma, head and neck, liver or kidney cancer. CDR3 DNA: TGTGCCAGCAGCCTCAGGGGCACTGAAGCTTTCTTT. It is translated as CASSLRGTEAFF.